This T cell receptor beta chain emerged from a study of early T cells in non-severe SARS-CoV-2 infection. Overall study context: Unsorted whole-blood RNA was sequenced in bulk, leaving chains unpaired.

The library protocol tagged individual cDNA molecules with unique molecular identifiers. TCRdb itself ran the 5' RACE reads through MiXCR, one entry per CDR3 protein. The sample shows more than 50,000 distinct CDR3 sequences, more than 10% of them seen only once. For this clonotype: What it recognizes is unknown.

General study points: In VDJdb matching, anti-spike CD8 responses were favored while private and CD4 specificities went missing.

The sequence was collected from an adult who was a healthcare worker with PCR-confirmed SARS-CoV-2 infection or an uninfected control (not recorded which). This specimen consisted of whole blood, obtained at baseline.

CDR3: CASSLGGTGTDTQYF. The CDR3 region has the DNA TGTGCCAGCAGCTTAGGCGGGACGGGCACAGATACGCAGTATTTT. The chain couples TRBV7-7 to TRBJ2-3; a weak D match, TRBD2 (6 bases). Trimming stripped 1 base from V and 1 base from J, with 9 bases between. The CDR3 consists of 15 residues. Germline V CDR1 and CDR2: SSHAT, FNYEAQ (reference sequence).